The entry that follows covers one TCR beta chain sequence. Its antigen is unknown. The data are from a study of response to subunit inactivated influenza vaccine. Germline V gene lookup returns CDR1 SGHDT and CDR2 YYEEEE. CDR3 length equals 12 residues. V gave up 6 bases and J gave up 5 bases, with 12 bases separating them. TCRdb redid the calling of the RT-PCR reads with MiXCR, one entry per CDR3 protein. The top ten hold roughly a tenth of the sample, which has 800,000 or so distinct CDR3 sequences, around 20% seen once. Regarding the study as a whole: Every seasonal influenza vaccination brings in few new T cells, the authors suggested.

The clonotype was recovered from a man aged 45 to 65 who received an inactivated influenza vaccine. The starting material was PBMCs from blood, obtained 4 to 6 days after vaccination. This chain joins TRBV5-6 and TRBJ2-7, with unresolved D. The CDR3 nucleotides are TGTGCCAGCACCCCGGCGCGTCACGAGCAGTACTTC. Protein sequence: CASTPARHEQYF.